This T cell receptor beta chain was recovered during a study of cytomegalovirus exposure and HLA in healthy donors. Study results and limitations: In a later analysis, V- and J-gene trimming of beta chains associated with a DCLRE1C missense variant, replicated independently.

J gave up 1 base and V 2 bases, and 0 bases lay outside the gene matches. The CDR3 has 13 amino acids. Per the germline V gene, CDR1 is SQVTM and CDR2 is ANQGSEA. PCR used 60 Vbeta primers and 13 Jbeta primers. Profiling relied on immunoSEQ multiplex PCR, and the TCRdb table lists in-frame clones only, not all of them. The table includes some 85,000 clones, roughly 80% detected once. Points on this clone: Antigen specificity is unknown.

This chain connects TRBV29-1 to TRBJ2-3; TRBD1 matches 7 bases. The receptor was isolated from a woman aged 40-49 years in good health and CMV-seropositive. The specimen was PBMCs. Written as DNA, the CDR3 is TGCAGCGTTGAACAGGGGGGCACAGATACGCAGTATTTT. Its translation is CSVEQGGTDTQYF.